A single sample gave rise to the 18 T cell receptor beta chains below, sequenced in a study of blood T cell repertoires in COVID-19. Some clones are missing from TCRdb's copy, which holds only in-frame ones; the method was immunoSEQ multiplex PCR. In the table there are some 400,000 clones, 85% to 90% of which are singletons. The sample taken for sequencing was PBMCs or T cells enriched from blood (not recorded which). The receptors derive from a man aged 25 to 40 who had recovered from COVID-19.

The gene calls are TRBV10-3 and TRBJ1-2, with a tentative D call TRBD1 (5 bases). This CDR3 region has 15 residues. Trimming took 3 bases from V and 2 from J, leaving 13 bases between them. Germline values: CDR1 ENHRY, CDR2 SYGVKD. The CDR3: CAISDLWGANYGYTF. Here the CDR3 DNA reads TGTGCCATCAGTGACTTGTGGGGCGCGAACTATGGCTACACCTTC.

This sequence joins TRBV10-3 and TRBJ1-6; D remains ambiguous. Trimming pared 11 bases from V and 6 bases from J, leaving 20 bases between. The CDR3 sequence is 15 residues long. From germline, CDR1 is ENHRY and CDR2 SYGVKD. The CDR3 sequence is CAAKSRGLSNSPLHF. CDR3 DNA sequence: TGTGCCGCAAAGTCCAGAGGATTAAGTAATTCACCCCTCCACTTT.

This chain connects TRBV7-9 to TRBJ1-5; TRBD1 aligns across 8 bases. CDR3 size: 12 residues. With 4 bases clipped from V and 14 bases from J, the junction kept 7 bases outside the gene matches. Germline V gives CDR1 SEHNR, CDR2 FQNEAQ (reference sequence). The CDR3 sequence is CASSSPPGQEHF. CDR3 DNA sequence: TGTGCCAGCAGCTCTCCTCCGGGACAGGAGCATTTT.

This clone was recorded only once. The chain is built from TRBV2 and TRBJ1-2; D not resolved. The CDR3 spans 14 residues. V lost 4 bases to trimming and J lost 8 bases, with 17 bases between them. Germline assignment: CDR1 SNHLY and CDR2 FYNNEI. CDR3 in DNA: TGTGCCAGCAGTGTTGTATCCCGGGAAGGCGGCTACACCTTC. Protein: CASSVVSREGGYTF. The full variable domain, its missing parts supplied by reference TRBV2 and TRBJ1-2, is EPEVTQTPSHQVTQMGQEVILRCVPISNHLYFYWYRQILGQKVEFLVSFYNNEISEKSEIFDDQFSVERPDGSNFTLKIRSTKLEDSAMYFCASSVVSREGGYTFGSGTRLTVV.

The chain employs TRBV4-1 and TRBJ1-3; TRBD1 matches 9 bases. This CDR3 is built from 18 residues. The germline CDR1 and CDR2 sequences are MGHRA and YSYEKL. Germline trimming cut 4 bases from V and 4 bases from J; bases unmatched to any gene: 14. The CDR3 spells CASSREVPTGGSGNTIYF. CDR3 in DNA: TGCGCCAGCAGCCGAGAGGTACCAACAGGGGGCTCGGGAAACACCATATATTTT.

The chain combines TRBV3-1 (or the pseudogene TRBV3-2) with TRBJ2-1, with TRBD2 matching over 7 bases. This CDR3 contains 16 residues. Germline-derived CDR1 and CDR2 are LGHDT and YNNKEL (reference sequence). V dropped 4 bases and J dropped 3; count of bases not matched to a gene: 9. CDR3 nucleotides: TGTGCCAGCAGCCCATCCGGGACTAACGTCTACAATGAGCAGTTCTTC. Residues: CASSPSGTNVYNEQFF.

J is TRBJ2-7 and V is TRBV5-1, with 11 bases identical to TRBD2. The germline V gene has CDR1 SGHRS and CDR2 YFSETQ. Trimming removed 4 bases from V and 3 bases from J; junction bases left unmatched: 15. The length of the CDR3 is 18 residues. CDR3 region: CASSRLDRAGTSGYEQYF. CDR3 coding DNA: TGCGCCAGCAGCCGATTAGACAGGGCTGGGACTAGCGGCTACGAGCAGTACTTC.

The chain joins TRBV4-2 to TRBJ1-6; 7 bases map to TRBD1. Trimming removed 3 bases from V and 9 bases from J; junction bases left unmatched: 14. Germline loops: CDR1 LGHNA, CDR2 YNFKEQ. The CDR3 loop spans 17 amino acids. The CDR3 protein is CASSHSDGQGVSSPLHF. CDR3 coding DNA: TGTGCCAGCAGCCACTCCGATGGGCAGGGGGTGTCTTCACCCCTCCACTTT.

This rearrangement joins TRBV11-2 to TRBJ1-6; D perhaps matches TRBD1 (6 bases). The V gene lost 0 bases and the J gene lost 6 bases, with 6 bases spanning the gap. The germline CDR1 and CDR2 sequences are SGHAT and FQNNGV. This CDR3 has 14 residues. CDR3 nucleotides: TGTGCCAGCAGCTTAGAAGGGGGTAATTCACCCCTCCACTTT. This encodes CASSLEGGNSPLHF.

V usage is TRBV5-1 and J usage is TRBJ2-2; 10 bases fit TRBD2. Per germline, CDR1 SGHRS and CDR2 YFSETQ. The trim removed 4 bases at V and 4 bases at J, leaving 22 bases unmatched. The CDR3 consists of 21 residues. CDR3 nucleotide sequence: TGCGCCAGCAGCCAATCCCGGGACAGAATAGCGGGAGGCGGTAGCACCGGGGAGCTGTTTTTT. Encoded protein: CASSQSRDRIAGGGSTGELFF.

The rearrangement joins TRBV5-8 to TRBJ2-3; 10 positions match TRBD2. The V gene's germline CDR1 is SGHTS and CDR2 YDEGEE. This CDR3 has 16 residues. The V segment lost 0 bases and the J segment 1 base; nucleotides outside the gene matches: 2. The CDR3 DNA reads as TGTGCCAGCAGCTTGGTTGGGACTAGCGGCACAGATACGCAGTATTTT. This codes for CASSLVGTSGTDTQYF.

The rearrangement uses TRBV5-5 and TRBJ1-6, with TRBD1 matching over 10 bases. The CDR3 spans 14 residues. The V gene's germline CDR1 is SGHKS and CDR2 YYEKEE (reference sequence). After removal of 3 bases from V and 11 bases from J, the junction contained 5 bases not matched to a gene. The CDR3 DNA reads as TGTGCCAGCAGCTCGGGACAGGGGTTAACACCCCTCCACTTT. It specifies CASSSGQGLTPLHF.

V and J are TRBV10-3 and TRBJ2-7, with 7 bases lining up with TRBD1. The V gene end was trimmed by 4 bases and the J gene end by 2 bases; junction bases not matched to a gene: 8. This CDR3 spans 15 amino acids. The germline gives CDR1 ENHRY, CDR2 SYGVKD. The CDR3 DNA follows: TGTGCCATCAGTGCCTCCCTGACAGGGACCTACGAGCAGTACTTC. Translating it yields CAISASLTGTYEQYF.

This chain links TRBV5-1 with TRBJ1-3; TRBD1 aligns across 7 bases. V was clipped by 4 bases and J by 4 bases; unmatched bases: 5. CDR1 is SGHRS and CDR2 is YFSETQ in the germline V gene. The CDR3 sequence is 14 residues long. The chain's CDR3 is CASSMTGLGNTIYF. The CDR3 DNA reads TGCGCCAGCAGCATGACAGGGCTGGGAAACACCATATATTTT.

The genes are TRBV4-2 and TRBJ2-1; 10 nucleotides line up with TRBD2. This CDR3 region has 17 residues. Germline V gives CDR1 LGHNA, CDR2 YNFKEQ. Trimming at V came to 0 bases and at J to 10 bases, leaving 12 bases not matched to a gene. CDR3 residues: CASSQDFLTSGINEQFF. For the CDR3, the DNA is TGTGCCAGCAGCCAAGATTTTCTCACTAGCGGGATAAACGAGCAGTTCTTC.

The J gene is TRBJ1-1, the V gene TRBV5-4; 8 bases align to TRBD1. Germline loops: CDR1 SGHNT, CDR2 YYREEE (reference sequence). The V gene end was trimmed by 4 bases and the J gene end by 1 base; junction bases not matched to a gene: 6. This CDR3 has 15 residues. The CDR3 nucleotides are TGTGCCAGCAGCCTAGACAGGGGAGGGAACACTGAAGCTTTCTTT. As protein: CASSLDRGGNTEAFF.

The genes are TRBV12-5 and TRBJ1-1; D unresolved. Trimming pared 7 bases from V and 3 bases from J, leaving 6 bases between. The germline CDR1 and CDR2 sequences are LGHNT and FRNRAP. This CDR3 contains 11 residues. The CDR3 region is CASVQDTEAFF. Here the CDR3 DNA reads TGTGCTAGTGTCCAGGACACTGAAGCTTTCTTT. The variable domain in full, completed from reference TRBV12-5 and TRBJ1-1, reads DARVTQTPRHKVTEMGQEVTMRCQPILGHNTVFWYRQTMMQGLELLAYFRNRAPLDDSGMPKDRFSAEMPDATLATLKIQPSEPRDSAVYFCASVQDTEAFFGQGTRLTVV.

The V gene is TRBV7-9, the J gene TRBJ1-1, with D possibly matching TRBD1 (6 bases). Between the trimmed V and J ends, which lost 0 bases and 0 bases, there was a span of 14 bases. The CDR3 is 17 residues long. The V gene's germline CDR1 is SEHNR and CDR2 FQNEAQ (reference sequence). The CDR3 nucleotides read TGTGCCAGCAGCTTAGCTTGGGACACCACCATGAACACTGAAGCTTTCTTT. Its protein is CASSLAWDTTMNTEAFF. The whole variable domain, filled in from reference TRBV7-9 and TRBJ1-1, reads DTGVSQNPRHKITKRGQNVTFRCDPISEHNRLYWYRQTLGQGPEFLTYFQNEAQLEKSRLLSDRFSAERPKGSFSTLEIQRTEQGDSAMYLCASSLAWDTTMNTEAFFGQGTRLTVV.